What follows are 10 T cell receptor beta chains derived from one specimen sequenced in a study of blood T cells in healthy people across ages. Next came a second PCR, run for roughly 7 to 12 cycles, which used a sample-barcoded 5' primer along with a J-beta primer mix. TCRdb called the 5' RACE reads again in MiXCR, with one record for every CDR3 protein. This sample has over 600,000 distinct CDR3 sequences, with about 21% found just once. Sequencing was performed on blood. These receptor sequences come from a man between 70 and 80 years old in good health.

This clonotype was counted ten times or more. The chain links TRBV29-1 to TRBJ2-7; 7 nucleotides align to TRBD1. The CDR3 spans 14 residues. Losses at the gene ends were 5 bases for V and 2 bases for J; bases not matched to a gene: 9. Germline lookup yields CDR1 SQVTM and CDR2 ANQGSEA. CDR3 in amino acids: CSVWPTGDPYEQYF. The CDR3 DNA follows: TGCAGCGTTTGGCCTACAGGGGACCCCTACGAGCAGTACTTC.

This clonotype has a handful of counts. The chain is built from TRBV10-1 and TRBJ1-2, with TRBD1 identical over 10 bases. This CDR3 region has 15 residues. Germline V gives CDR1 WNHNN, CDR2 SYGVQD (reference sequence). Losses at the gene ends were 5 bases for V and 4 bases for J; bases not matched to a gene: 7. The CDR3 here is CASSPSGTGVYGYTF. In DNA form, the CDR3 reads TGCGCCAGCAGTCCCTCCGGGACAGGGGTCTATGGCTACACCTTC.

This clonotype has more than one count but fewer than ten. This chain uses TRBV20-1 with TRBJ2-5, with TRBD2 matching 7 bases. Germline V gives CDR1 DFQATT, CDR2 SNEGSKA (reference sequence). The CDR3 contains 12 residues. V lost 6 bases and J lost 5; bases outside the gene matches: 6. CDR3 region: CSAGRLGETQYF. The CDR3 DNA follows: TGCAGTGCCGGGAGGCTAGGGGAGACCCAGTACTTC.

This clonotype has a handful of counts. A junction boundary mismatches the germline segment, possibly from a read error. The J gene is TRBJ1-4, the V gene TRBV4-1; D is unclear. Per the germline V gene, CDR1 is MGHRA and CDR2 is YSYEKL. This CDR3 contains 13 residues. The CDR3 nucleotides are TGCGCCCGCAGAGGCCAACTCGATGAAAAACTGTTTTTT. This encodes CARRGQLDEKLFF.

This clonotype was seen only a few times. This rearrangement joins TRBV7-2 to TRBJ2-5; TRBD2 is a possible D gene (6 bases). Germline CDR1 reads SGHTA; CDR2 reads FQGNSA. The CDR3 contains 15 residues. Trimming took off 4 bases at V and 7 bases at J, with 19 bases between the two ends. CDR3 amino acids: CASSSDYSLGGTQYF. CDR3 in DNA: TGTGCCAGCAGCTCGGACTATTCCCTGGGGGGGACCCAGTACTTC.

This clonotype has a count of ten or more. V is TRBV3-1 and J is TRBJ2-1; 15 nucleotides match TRBD2. The CDR3 length is 19 residues. The germline V gene encodes CDR1 LGHDT and CDR2 YNNKEL (reference sequence). The ends lost 0 bases at V and 9 bases at J; junction bases unmatched: 12. The CDR3, as DNA: TGTGCCAGCAGCCAAGATCCAGCCGGGACTAGCGGGAGGAGGGTTGAGCAGTTCTTC. Encoded protein: CASSQDPAGTSGRRVEQFF.

The genes are TRBV24-1 and TRBJ2-3; the D is unclear. Per the germline V gene, CDR1 is KGHDR and CDR2 is SFDVKD. The CDR3 runs to 17 residues. Trimming cost V 0 bases and J 4 bases, with 16 bases left between them. The CDR3 DNA is TGTGCCACCAGTGATTTGCCCAGGTTAGGAGTGGCAGATACGCAGTATTTT. Residues: CATSDLPRLGVADTQYF.

A few counts support this clonotype. CDR3 in amino acids: CASKTPSGAIQYF. In DNA form, the CDR3 reads TGTGCCAGCAAAACCCCTAGCGGGGCCATTCAGTACTTC. The chain combines TRBV28 with TRBJ2-4; 9 bases are a match to TRBD2. The trim removed 7 bases at V and 9 bases at J, leaving 7 bases unmatched. CDR1 is MDHEN and CDR2 is SYDVKM in the germline V gene. The CDR3 has 13 residues.

This clonotype was detected only a few times. The V call is TRBV6-5, the J call TRBJ2-7, with TRBD2 as a possible D gene (6 bases). Germline values: CDR1 MNHEY, CDR2 SVGAGI. There are 14 residues in the CDR3. Trimming stripped 2 bases from V and 4 bases from J, with 12 bases between. CDR3 DNA sequence: TGTGCCAGCAGTTACAGGGTCGGGACTTACGAGCAGTACTTC. This gives the protein CASSYRVGTYEQYF.

The J gene is TRBJ2-1, the V gene TRBV5-6; 8 bases fit TRBD1. The CDR3 is 15 residues long. V dropped 4 bases and J dropped 3; count of bases not matched to a gene: 6. The germline CDR1 and CDR2 sequences are SGHDT and YYEEEE. CDR3 in amino acids: CASSLQGEDYNEQFF. DNA of the CDR3: TGTGCCAGCAGCCTACAGGGGGAGGACTACAATGAGCAGTTCTTC.